This T cell receptor beta chain emerged from a study of tumor T cells in aggressive B-cell lymphoma. The table lists this clone with a count of one. The germline V gene encodes CDR1 MNHNS and CDR2 SASEGT. The CDR3 is 14 residues long. Clones were read by immunoSEQ multiplex PCR, and TCRdb kept only the in-frame ones, dropping some. The sample shows about 2,800 clones, approximately 90% of them seen only once. Sequencing input: tumor tissue. This clonotype was obtained from an adult with diffuse large B cell lymphoma. The chain employs TRBV6-1 and TRBJ2-5; tentatively, D is TRBD2 (5 bases). The DNA matches TRBJ2-7 better at its end, which makes the J call doubtful. CDR3 protein: CASRGGALLYEQYF. In DNA, the CDR3 is TGTGCCAGCAGAGGAGGAGCCCTACTCTACGAGCAGTACTTC.